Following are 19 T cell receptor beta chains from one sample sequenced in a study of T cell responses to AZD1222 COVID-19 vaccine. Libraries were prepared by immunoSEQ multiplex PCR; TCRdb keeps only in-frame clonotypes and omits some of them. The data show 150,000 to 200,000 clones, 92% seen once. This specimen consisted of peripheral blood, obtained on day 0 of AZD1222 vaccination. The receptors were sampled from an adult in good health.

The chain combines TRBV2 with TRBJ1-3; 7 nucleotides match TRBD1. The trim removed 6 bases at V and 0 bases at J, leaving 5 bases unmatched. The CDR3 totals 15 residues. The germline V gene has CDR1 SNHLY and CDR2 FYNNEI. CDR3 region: CASREGTDSGNTIYF. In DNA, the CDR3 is TGTGCCAGCAGGGAGGGGACAGACTCTGGAAACACCATATATTTT.

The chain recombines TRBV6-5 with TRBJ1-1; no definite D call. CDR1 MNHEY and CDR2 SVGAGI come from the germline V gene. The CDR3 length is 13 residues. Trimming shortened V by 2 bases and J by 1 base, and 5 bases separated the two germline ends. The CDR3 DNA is TGTGCCAGCAGTTACCGAGCGAACACTGAAGCTTTCTTT. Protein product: CASSYRANTEAFF.

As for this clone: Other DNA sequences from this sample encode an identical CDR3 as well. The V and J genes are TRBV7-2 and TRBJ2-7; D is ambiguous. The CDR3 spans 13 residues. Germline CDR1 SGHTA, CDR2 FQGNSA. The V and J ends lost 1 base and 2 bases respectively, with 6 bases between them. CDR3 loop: CASSLGRAYEQYF. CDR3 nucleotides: TGTGCCAGCAGCTTAGGAAGGGCCTACGAGCAGTACTTC.

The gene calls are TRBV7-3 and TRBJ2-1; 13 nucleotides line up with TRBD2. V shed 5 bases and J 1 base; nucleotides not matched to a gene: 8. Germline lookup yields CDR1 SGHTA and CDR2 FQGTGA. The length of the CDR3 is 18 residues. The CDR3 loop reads CASSLTSGRAISYNEQFF. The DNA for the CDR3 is TGTGCCAGCAGCCTTACTAGCGGGAGGGCCATTTCCTACAATGAGCAGTTCTTC.

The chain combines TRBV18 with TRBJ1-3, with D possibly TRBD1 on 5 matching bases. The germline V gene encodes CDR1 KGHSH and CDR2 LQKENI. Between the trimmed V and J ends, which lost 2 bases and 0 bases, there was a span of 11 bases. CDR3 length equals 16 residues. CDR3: CASSPGASDSGNTIYF. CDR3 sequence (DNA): TGTGCCAGCTCACCAGGGGCCAGTGACTCTGGAAACACCATATATTTT.

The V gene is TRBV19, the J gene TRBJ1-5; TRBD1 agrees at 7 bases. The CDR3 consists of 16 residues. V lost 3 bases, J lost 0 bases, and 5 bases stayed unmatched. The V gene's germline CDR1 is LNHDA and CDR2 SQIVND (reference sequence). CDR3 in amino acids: CASSISQGYSNQPQHF. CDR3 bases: TGTGCCAGTAGTATCTCACAGGGGTATAGCAATCAGCCCCAGCATTTT.

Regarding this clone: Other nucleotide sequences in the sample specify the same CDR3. This CDR3 reads CASSPGQGGNTEAFF. CDR3 DNA: TGTGCCAGCTCACCAGGGCAGGGGGGAAACACTGAAGCTTTCTTT. The chain employs TRBV18 and TRBJ1-1; 7 bases align to TRBD1. Trimming cost V 2 bases and J 2 bases; bases outside gene matches: 5. The germline V gene has CDR1 KGHSH and CDR2 LQKENI. The CDR3 loop spans 15 amino acids.

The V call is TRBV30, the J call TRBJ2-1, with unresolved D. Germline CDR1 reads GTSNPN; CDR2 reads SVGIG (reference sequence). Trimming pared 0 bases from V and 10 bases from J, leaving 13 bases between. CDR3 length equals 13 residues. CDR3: CAWSVERLQEQFF. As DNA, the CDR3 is TGTGCCTGGAGTGTCGAGCGTCTACAAGAGCAGTTCTTC.

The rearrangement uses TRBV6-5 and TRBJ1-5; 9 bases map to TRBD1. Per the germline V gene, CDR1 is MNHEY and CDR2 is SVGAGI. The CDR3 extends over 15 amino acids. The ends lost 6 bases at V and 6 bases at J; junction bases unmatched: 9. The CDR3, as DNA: TGTGCCAGCAGATTACAGGGGGCTGTAGGTCAGCCCCAGCATTTT. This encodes CASRLQGAVGQPQHF.

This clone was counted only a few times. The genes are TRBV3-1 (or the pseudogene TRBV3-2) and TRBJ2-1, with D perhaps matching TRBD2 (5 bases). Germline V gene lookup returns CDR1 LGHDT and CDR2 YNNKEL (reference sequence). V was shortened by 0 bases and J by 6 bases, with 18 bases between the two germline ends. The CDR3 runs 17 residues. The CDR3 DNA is TGTGCCAGCAGCCAAGATAGGGCGAGCGGCCGCGGCAATGAGCAGTTCTTC. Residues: CASSQDRASGRGNEQFF.

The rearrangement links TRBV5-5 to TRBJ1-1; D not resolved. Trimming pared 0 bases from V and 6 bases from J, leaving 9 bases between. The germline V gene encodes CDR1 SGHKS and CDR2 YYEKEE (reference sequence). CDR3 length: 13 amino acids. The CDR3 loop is CASSLASSSEAFF. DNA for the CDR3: TGTGCCAGCAGCTTGGCTAGCTCATCTGAAGCTTTCTTT. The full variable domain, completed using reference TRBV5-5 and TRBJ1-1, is DAGVTQSPTHLIKTRGQQVTLRCSPISGHKSVSWYQQVLGQGPQFIFQYYEKEERGRGNFPDRFSARQFPNYSSELNVNALLLGDSALYLCASSLASSSEAFFGQGTRLTVV.

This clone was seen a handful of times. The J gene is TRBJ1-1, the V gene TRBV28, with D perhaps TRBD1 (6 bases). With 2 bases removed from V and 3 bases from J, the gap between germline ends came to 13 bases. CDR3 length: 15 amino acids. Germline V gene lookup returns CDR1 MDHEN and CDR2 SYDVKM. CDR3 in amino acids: CASSLRPGGHTEAFF. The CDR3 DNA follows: TGTGCCAGCAGTTTACGACCCGGGGGGCACACTGAAGCTTTCTTT.

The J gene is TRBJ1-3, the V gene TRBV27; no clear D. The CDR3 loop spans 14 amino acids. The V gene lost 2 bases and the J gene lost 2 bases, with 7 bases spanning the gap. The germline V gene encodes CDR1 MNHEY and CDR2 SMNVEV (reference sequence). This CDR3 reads CASSLAGTGNTIYF. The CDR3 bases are TGTGCCAGCAGTTTAGCGGGGACTGGAAACACCATATATTTT.

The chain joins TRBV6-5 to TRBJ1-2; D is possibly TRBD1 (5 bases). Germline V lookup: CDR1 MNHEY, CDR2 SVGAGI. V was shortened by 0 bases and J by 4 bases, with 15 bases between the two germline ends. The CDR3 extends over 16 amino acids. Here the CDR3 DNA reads TGTGCCAGCAGTTACTCGATCGGGTCTGGGGGCTATGGCTACACCTTC. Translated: CASSYSIGSGGYGYTF.

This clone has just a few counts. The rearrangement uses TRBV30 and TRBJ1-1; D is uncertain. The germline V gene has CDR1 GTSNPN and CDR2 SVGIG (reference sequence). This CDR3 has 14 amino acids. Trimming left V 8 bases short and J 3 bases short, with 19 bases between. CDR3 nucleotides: TGTGCCGGAGAACGGGGAACTGATTACACTGAAGCTTTCTTT. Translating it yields CAGERGTDYTEAFF.

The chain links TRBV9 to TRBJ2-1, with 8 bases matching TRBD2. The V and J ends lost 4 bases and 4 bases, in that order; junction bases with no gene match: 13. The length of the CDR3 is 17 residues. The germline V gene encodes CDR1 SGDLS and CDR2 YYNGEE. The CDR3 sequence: CASSRLGRAGVYNEQFF. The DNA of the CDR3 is TGTGCCAGCAGCCGTCTCGGGAGAGCGGGAGTGTACAATGAGCAGTTCTTC.

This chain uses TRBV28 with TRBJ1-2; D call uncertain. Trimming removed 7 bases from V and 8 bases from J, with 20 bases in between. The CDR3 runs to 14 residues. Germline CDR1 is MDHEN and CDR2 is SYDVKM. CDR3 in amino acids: CASTLSWTGIGYTF. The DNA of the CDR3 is TGTGCCAGCACTCTCTCTTGGACCGGGATAGGCTACACCTTC.

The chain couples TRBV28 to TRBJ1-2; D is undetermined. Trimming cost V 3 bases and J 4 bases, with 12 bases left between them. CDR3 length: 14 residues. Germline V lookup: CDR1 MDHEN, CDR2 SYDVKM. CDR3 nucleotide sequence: TGTGCCAGCAGTTTCTACGCGGACGGCTATGGCTACACCTTC. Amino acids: CASSFYADGYGYTF.

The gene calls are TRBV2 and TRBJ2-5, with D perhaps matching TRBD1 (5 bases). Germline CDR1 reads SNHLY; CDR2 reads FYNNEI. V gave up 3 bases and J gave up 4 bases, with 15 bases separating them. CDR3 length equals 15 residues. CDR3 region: CASSEFGRAGETQYF. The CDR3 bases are TGTGCCAGCAGTGAGTTCGGCAGGGCAGGAGAGACCCAGTACTTC.